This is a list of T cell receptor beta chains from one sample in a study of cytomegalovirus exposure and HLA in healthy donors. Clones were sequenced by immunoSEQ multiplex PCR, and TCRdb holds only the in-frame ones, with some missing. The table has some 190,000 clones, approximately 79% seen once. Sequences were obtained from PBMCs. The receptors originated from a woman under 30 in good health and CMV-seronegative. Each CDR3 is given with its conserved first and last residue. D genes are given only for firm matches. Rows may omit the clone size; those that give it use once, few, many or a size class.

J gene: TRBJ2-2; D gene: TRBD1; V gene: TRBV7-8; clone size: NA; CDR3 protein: CASSLAQTGYTGELFF; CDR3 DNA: TGTGCCAGCAGCTTAGCCCAGACAGGGTACACCGGGGAGCTGTTTTTT
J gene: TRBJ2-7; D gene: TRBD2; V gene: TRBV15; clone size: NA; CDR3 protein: CATSRETGTRIYEQYF; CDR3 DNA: TGTGCCACCAGCAGAGAGACCGGGACTAGAATTTACGAGCAGTACTTC
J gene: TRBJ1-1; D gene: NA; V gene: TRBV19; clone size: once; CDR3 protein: CASSHGQSGSFF; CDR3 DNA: TGTGCCAGTAGTCACGGACAGAGTGGGTCTTTCTTT
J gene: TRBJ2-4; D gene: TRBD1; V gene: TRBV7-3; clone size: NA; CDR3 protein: CASSRDRENIQYF; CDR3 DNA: TGTGCCAGCAGCAGGGACAGGGAAAACATTCAGTACTTC
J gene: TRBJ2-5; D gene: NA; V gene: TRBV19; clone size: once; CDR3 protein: CASSIQGLQETQYF; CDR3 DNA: TGTGCCAGTAGTATACAGGGGTTACAAGAGACCCAGTACTTC
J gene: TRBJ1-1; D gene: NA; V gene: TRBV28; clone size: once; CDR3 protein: CASSLRQMNTEAFF; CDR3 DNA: TGTGCCAGCAGTTTAAGACAGATGAACACTGAAGCTTTCTTT
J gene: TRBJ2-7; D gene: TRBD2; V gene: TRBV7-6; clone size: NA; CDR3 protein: CASSGTSFTYEQYF; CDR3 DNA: TGTGCCAGCAGCGGGACTAGCTTTACTTACGAGCAGTACTTC
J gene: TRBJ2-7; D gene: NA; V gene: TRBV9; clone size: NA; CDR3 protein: CASSVGPRNYEQYF; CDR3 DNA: TGTGCCAGCAGCGTGGGCCCTCGGAACTACGAGCAGTACTTC
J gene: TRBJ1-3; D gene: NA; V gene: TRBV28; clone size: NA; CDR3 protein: CASSAGFSGNTIYF; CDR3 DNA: TGTGCCAGCTCCGCCGGGTTCTCTGGAAACACCATATATTTT
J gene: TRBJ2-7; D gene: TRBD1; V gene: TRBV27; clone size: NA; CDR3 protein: CATRPTASRGGQGAIYEQYF; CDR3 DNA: TGTGCCACCAGGCCCACCGCTTCTCGGGGTGGACAGGGGGCTATCTACGAGCAGTACTTC